Listed below are T cell receptor beta chains from one sample, sequenced in a study of T cell changes during pregnancy in multiple sclerosis. Profiling relied on immunoSEQ multiplex PCR, and the TCRdb table lists in-frame clones only, not all of them. The repertoire holds around 100,000 clones, with around 92% as singletons. Sequences were derived from peripheral blood, sampled after pregnancy. The receptors were gathered from a female donor with multiple sclerosis, enrolled in a pregnancy study. The CDR3 runs from the conserved cysteine through the conserved F or W. D genes are given only for firm matches. For some rows the clone size is stated as once, few or many, or as a class when expanded; others skip it.

d_gene: TRBD2
v_gene: TRBV27
abundance: NA
j_gene: TRBJ2-1
CDR3aa: CASSPRLAGGWNEQFF
CDR3nt: TGTGCCAGCAGTCCCAGACTAGCGGGAGGCTGGAATGAGCAGTTCTTC

d_gene: NA
v_gene: TRBV5-1
abundance: NA
j_gene: TRBJ2-7
CDR3aa: CASSARAYEQYF
CDR3nt: TGCGCCAGCAGCGCGAGGGCCTACGAGCAGTACTTC

d_gene: NA
v_gene: TRBV6-5
abundance: NA
j_gene: TRBJ1-4
CDR3aa: CASRPGQRNEKLFF
CDR3nt: TGTGCCAGCAGACCCGGACAGAGGAATGAAAAACTGTTTTTT

d_gene: NA
v_gene: TRBV28
abundance: NA
j_gene: TRBJ1-5
CDR3aa: CASSPTPDRALPQHF
CDR3nt: TGTGCCAGCAGTCCAACCCCGGACAGAGCCCTCCCCCAGCATTTT

d_gene: NA
v_gene: TRBV7-2
abundance: NA
j_gene: TRBJ2-3
CDR3aa: CASSPREVVTDTQYF
CDR3nt: TGTGCCAGCAGCCCTCGTGAGGTGGTAACAGATACGCAGTATTTT

d_gene: NA
v_gene: TRBV19
abundance: NA
j_gene: TRBJ1-4
CDR3aa: CASSTRWTVGLVKLFF
CDR3nt: TGTGCCAGTAGTACCCGATGGACAGTAGGACTCGTAAAACTGTTTTTT

d_gene: TRBD1
v_gene: TRBV5-1
abundance: NA
j_gene: TRBJ2-5
CDR3aa: CASRATGRGQETQYF
CDR3nt: TGCGCCAGCAGGGCGACAGGGAGAGGACAAGAGACCCAGTACTTC

d_gene: NA
v_gene: TRBV30
abundance: NA
j_gene: TRBJ1-2
CDR3aa: CAWSVDPGVYGYTF
CDR3nt: TGTGCCTGGAGTGTAGACCCCGGGGTCTATGGCTACACCTTC

d_gene: TRBD2
v_gene: TRBV6-5
abundance: once
j_gene: TRBJ2-7
CDR3aa: CASRGLGGEQYF
CDR3nt: TGTGCCAGCAGGGGACTAGGGGGCGAGCAGTACTTC

d_gene: NA
v_gene: TRBV7-2
abundance: NA
j_gene: TRBJ2-7
CDR3aa: CASSGAGLPYEQYF
CDR3nt: TGTGCCAGCAGCGGCGCGGGACTCCCCTACGAGCAGTACTTC

d_gene: NA
v_gene: TRBV19
abundance: few
j_gene: TRBJ1-1
CDR3aa: CASSTSGRMLPNTEAFF
CDR3nt: TGTGCCAGTAGTACCTCGGGGAGAATGCTACCAAACACTGAAGCTTTCTTT

d_gene: TRBD2
v_gene: TRBV18
abundance: NA
j_gene: TRBJ2-3
CDR3aa: CASSPPSGRARDTQYF
CDR3nt: TGTGCCAGCTCACCACCTAGCGGGAGGGCCAGAGATACGCAGTATTTT

d_gene: NA
v_gene: TRBV21-1
abundance: NA
j_gene: TRBJ1-1
CDR3aa: CGGSMNTEAFF
CDR3nt: TGTGGAGGGTCCATGAACACTGAAGCTTTCTTT

d_gene: NA
v_gene: TRBV6-1
abundance: NA
j_gene: TRBJ1-5
CDR3aa: CASSEARGYQPQHF
CDR3nt: TGTGCCAGCAGTGAAGCGCGGGGCTATCAGCCCCAGCATTTT

d_gene: NA
v_gene: TRBV7-8
abundance: NA
j_gene: TRBJ2-1
CDR3aa: CASSIDRIPYNEQFF
CDR3nt: TGTGCCAGCAGCATAGACAGGATACCCTACAATGAGCAGTTCTTC

d_gene: NA
v_gene: TRBV6-5
abundance: NA
j_gene: TRBJ1-2
CDR3aa: CASSYSGQKTYGYTF
CDR3nt: TGTGCCAGCAGTTACTCGGGACAAAAAACCTATGGCTACACCTTC

d_gene: TRBD2
v_gene: TRBV4-3
abundance: NA
j_gene: TRBJ2-2
CDR3aa: CASSLLAGGGTGELFF
CDR3nt: TGCGCCAGCAGCCTGCTAGCGGGGGGTGGCACCGGGGAGCTGTTTTTT

d_gene: TRBD1
v_gene: TRBV6-5
abundance: once
j_gene: TRBJ2-5
CDR3aa: CASRPDRGNWETQYF
CDR3nt: TGTGCCAGCAGGCCAGACAGGGGGAATTGGGAGACCCAGTACTTC

d_gene: TRBD1
v_gene: TRBV4-3
abundance: NA
j_gene: TRBJ2-3
CDR3aa: CASSHIGTGLTDTQYF
CDR3nt: TGCGCCAGCAGCCACATCGGGACAGGGCTCACAGATACGCAGTATTTT

d_gene: NA
v_gene: TRBV18
abundance: NA
j_gene: TRBJ1-3
CDR3aa: CASSPAANSGNTIYF
CDR3nt: TGTGCCAGCTCACCGGCGGCAAACTCTGGAAACACCATATATTTT

d_gene: TRBD1
v_gene: TRBV7-2
abundance: NA
j_gene: TRBJ1-2
CDR3aa: CASSLIVGTDYGYTF
CDR3nt: TGTGCCAGCAGCTTAATTGTAGGGACAGACTATGGCTACACCTTC

d_gene: NA
v_gene: TRBV7-3
abundance: NA
j_gene: TRBJ2-7
CDR3aa: CASSFSGRVDEQYF
CDR3nt: TGTGCCAGCAGCTTTTCGGGGAGAGTAGACGAGCAGTACTTC

d_gene: TRBD1
v_gene: TRBV27
abundance: NA
j_gene: TRBJ1-3
CDR3aa: CASSRQGGNTIYF
CDR3nt: TGTGCCAGCAGCCGACAGGGGGGAAACACCATATATTTT

d_gene: TRBD1
v_gene: TRBV6-5
abundance: few
j_gene: TRBJ2-7
CDR3aa: CASRPTGGSREQYF
CDR3nt: TGTGCCAGCAGACCGACAGGGGGCTCACGGGAGCAGTACTTC

d_gene: NA
v_gene: TRBV7-9
abundance: NA
j_gene: TRBJ1-6
CDR3aa: CASSLKSSYNSPLHF
CDR3nt: TGTGCCAGCAGCCTAAAGAGCTCCTATAATTCACCCCTCCACTTT

d_gene: NA
v_gene: TRBV4-1
abundance: NA
j_gene: TRBJ2-7
CDR3aa: CASSQDPGGSYEQYF
CDR3nt: TGCGCCAGCAGCCAAGATCCAGGAGGCTCCTACGAGCAGTACTTC

d_gene: TRBD2
v_gene: TRBV14
abundance: NA
j_gene: TRBJ2-2
CDR3aa: CASSQDRGGLAGELFF
CDR3nt: TGTGCCAGCAGCCAAGATCGGGGGGGCCTCGCCGGGGAGCTGTTTTTT

d_gene: TRBD1
v_gene: TRBV19
abundance: NA
j_gene: TRBJ1-4
CDR3aa: CATGQGQVEKLFF
CDR3nt: TGTGCCACAGGACAGGGTCAGGTTGAAAAACTGTTTTTT

d_gene: NA
v_gene: TRBV19
abundance: NA
j_gene: TRBJ2-2
CDR3aa: CATQRTVLTGELFF
CDR3nt: TGTGCCACACAAAGGACAGTTTTGACCGGGGAGCTGTTTTTT

d_gene: NA
v_gene: TRBV27
abundance: NA
j_gene: TRBJ1-6
CDR3aa: CASSRRQDGGSPLHF
CDR3nt: TGTGCCAGCAGCAGAAGACAGGACGGTGGTTCACCCCTCCACTTT

d_gene: TRBD2
v_gene: TRBV5-1
abundance: NA
j_gene: TRBJ2-1
CDR3aa: CASSLGLAGGHGEQFF
CDR3nt: TGCGCCAGCAGCTTGGGACTAGCGGGAGGGCACGGTGAGCAGTTCTTC

d_gene: TRBD2
v_gene: TRBV9
abundance: NA
j_gene: TRBJ2-1
CDR3aa: CASSGLAISYNEQFF
CDR3nt: TGTGCCAGCAGCGGACTAGCGATCTCCTACAATGAGCAGTTCTTC

d_gene: NA
v_gene: TRBV28
abundance: once
j_gene: TRBJ1-5
CDR3aa: CASSPIQGMGNQPQHF
CDR3nt: TGTGCCAGCAGTCCGATACAGGGTATGGGCAATCAGCCCCAGCATTTT

d_gene: TRBD2
v_gene: TRBV5-1
abundance: NA
j_gene: TRBJ2-2
CDR3aa: CASSPSGTYTGELFF
CDR3nt: TGCGCCAGCAGCCCGAGCGGGACCTACACCGGGGAGCTGTTTTTT

d_gene: NA
v_gene: TRBV4-1
abundance: NA
j_gene: TRBJ1-2
CDR3aa: CASSQDKAVLLRSGYTF
CDR3nt: TGCGCCAGCAGCCAAGATAAGGCCGTTCTATTAAGGAGTGGCTACACCTTC

d_gene: TRBD2
v_gene: TRBV11-3
abundance: NA
j_gene: TRBJ2-3
CDR3aa: CASSWPGLGYPDTQYF
CDR3nt: TGTGCCAGCAGCTGGCCGGGACTAGGTTATCCAGATACGCAGTATTTT

d_gene: NA
v_gene: TRBV2
abundance: NA
j_gene: TRBJ1-1
CDR3aa: CASSELLPGVTEAFF
CDR3nt: TGTGCCAGCAGCGAACTCCTACCGGGGGTCACTGAAGCTTTCTTT

d_gene: NA
v_gene: TRBV7-6
abundance: NA
j_gene: TRBJ2-3
CDR3aa: CASSLVSRTDTQYF
CDR3nt: TGTGCCAGCAGCTTAGTAAGCCGGACAGATACGCAGTATTTT

d_gene: NA
v_gene: TRBV4-1
abundance: many
j_gene: TRBJ2-1
CDR3aa: CASSQDGSSNEQFF
CDR3nt: TGCGCCAGCAGCCAAGATGGCTCCTCCAATGAGCAGTTCTTC

d_gene: TRBD1
v_gene: TRBV9
abundance: NA
j_gene: TRBJ2-5
CDR3aa: CASSRTGSWETQYF
CDR3nt: TGTGCCAGCAGCCGGACAGGGTCTTGGGAGACCCAGTACTTC

d_gene: NA
v_gene: TRBV4-2
abundance: NA
j_gene: TRBJ2-3
CDR3aa: CASSRRERTDTQYF
CDR3nt: TGTGCCAGCAGTCGACGGGAACGCACAGATACGCAGTATTTT

d_gene: TRBD2
v_gene: TRBV9
abundance: NA
j_gene: TRBJ2-1
CDR3aa: CASSGAGGRNEQFF
CDR3nt: TGTGCCAGCAGCGGGGCGGGGGGACGAAATGAGCAGTTCTTC

d_gene: NA
v_gene: TRBV4-3
abundance: once
j_gene: TRBJ2-1
CDR3aa: CASSQDGPGEENEQFF
CDR3nt: TGCGCCAGCAGCCAAGATGGTCCGGGGGAGGAGAATGAGCAGTTCTTC

d_gene: TRBD2
v_gene: TRBV2
abundance: NA
j_gene: TRBJ2-7
CDR3aa: CASNDGTIYEQYF
CDR3nt: TGTGCCAGCAACGACGGGACTATCTACGAGCAGTACTTC

d_gene: NA
v_gene: TRBV30
abundance: NA
j_gene: TRBJ1-1
CDR3aa: CAWRRLNTEAFF
CDR3nt: TGTGCCTGGAGGAGGTTGAACACTGAAGCTTTCTTT

d_gene: TRBD1
v_gene: TRBV7-9
abundance: few
j_gene: TRBJ1-1
CDR3aa: CASSLGGQGSPEAFF
CDR3nt: TGTGCCAGCAGCTTAGGGGGACAGGGGAGCCCTGAAGCTTTCTTT

d_gene: NA
v_gene: TRBV4-3
abundance: NA
j_gene: TRBJ1-3
CDR3aa: CASSQELRQDSGNTIYF
CDR3nt: TGCGCCAGCAGCCAGGAACTGCGACAGGATTCTGGAAACACCATATATTTT